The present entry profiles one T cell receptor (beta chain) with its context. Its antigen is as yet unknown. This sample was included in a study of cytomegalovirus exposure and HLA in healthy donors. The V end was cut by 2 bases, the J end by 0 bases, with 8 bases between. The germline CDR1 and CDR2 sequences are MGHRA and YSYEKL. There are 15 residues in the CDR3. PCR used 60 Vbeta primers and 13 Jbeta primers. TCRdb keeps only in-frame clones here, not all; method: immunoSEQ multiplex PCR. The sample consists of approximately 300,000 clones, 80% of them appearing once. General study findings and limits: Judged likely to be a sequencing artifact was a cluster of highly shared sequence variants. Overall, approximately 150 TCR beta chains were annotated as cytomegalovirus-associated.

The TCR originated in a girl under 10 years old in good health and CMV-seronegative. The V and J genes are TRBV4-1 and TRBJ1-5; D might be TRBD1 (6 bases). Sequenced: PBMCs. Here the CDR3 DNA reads TGCGCCAGCAGCCAACGACAGGATAGCAATCAGCCCCAGCATTTT. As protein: CASSQRQDSNQPQHF.